This TCR beta chain is drawn from a study of blood T cells in healthy people across ages. Study results and limitations: Naive CD4+ cell counts and diversity both ran higher in long-lived than in aged donors.

Germline CDR1 SGHTA, CDR2 FQGNSA. Trimming cost V 5 bases and J 11 bases; bases outside gene matches: 16. The length of the CDR3 is 15 residues. For this clonotype: What it binds is unknown.

Combining a sample-barcoded 5' primer with a J-beta primer mix, a second PCR ran for about 7 to 12 cycles. Each CDR3 protein is one row after TCRdb ran MiXCR on the 5' RACE reads. The sample consists of 650,000 to 800,000 distinct CDR3 sequences, around two fifths of them appearing once. The chain employs TRBV7-2 and TRBJ2-5; 8 bases match TRBD2. This clonotype originated in a man in his sixties in good health. Sequencing was carried out using blood. The CDR3 bases are TGTGCCAGCAGCCGGGGGGGGAGACCGGACAATGAGCAGTACTTC. This sequence encodes CASSRGGRPDNEQYF.